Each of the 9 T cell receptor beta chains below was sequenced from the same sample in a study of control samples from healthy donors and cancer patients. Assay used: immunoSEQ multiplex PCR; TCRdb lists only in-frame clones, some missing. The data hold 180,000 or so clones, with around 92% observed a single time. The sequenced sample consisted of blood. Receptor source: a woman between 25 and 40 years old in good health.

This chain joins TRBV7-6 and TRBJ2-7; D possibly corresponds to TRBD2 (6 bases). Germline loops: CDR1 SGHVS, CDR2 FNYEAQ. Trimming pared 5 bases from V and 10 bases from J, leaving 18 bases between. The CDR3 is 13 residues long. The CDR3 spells CASSPLGTQKQYF. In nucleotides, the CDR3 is TGTGCCAGCAGCCCACTCGGGACTCAAAAACAGTACTTC.

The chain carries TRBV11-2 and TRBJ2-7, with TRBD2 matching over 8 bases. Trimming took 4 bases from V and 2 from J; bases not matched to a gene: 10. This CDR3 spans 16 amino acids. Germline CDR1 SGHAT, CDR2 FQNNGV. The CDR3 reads CASSSLSGSEAYEQYF. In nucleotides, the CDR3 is TGTGCCAGCAGCTCCTTAAGCGGGAGCGAGGCCTACGAGCAGTACTTC.

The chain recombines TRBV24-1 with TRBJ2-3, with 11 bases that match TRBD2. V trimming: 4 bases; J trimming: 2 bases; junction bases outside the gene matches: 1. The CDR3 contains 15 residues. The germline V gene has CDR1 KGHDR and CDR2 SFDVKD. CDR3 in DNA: TGTGCCACCAGTGAACTAGCGGGAGCCACAGATACGCAGTATTTT. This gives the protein CATSELAGATDTQYF.

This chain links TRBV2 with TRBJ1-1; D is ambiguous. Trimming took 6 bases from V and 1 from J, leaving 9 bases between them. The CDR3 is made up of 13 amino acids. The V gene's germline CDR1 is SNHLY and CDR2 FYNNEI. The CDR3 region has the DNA TGTGCCAGCAGAAGACCGACGAACACTGAAGCTTTCTTT. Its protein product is CASRRPTNTEAFF.

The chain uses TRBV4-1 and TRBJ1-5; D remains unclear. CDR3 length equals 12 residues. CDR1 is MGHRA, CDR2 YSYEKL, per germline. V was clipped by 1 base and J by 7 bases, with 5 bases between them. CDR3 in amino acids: CASSQGGQPQHF. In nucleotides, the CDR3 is TGCGCCAGCAGCCAAGGCGGGCAGCCCCAGCATTTT.

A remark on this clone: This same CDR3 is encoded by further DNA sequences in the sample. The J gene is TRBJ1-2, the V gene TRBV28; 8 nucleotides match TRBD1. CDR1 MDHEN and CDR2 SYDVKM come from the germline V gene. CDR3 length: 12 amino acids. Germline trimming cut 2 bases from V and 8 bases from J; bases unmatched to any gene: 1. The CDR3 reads CASSLGQGGYTF. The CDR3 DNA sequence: TGTGCCAGCAGTTTAGGACAGGGAGGCTACACCTTC.

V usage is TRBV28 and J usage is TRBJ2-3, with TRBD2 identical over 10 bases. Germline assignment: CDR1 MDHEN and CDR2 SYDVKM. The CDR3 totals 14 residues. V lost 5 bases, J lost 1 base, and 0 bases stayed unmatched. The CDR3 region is CASSGLAGTDTQYF. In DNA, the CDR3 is TGTGCCAGCAGTGGACTAGCGGGCACAGATACGCAGTATTTT.

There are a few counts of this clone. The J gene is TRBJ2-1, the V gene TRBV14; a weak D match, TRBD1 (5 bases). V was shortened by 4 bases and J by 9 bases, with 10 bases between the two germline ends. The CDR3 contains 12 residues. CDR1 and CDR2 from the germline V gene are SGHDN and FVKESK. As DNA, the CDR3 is TGTGCCAGCAGCCGGCTAGGGGTTGAGCAGTTCTTC. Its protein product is CASSRLGVEQFF.

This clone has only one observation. CDR3 in DNA: TGTGCCAGCAACCGGGACAGCAATGAAAAACTGTTTTTT. Its protein is CASNRDSNEKLFF. The chain links TRBV6-5 to TRBJ1-4; 7 nucleotides agree with TRBD1. This CDR3 comprises 13 residues. The germline V gene has CDR1 MNHEY and CDR2 SVGAGI. The junction had 4 bases not matched to a gene; V was cut back by 7 bases and J by 5 bases.